This T cell receptor beta chain was captured in a study of neurological immune-mediated disorders. Study-wide findings and caveats: HTLV-1-associated myelopathy had the most TCR clonal expansion, whereas multiple sclerosis had the least (lower than in healthy controls). Phylogenetic grouping assigned the repertoires of 18 of 34 multiple sclerosis patients to a single related-CDR3 cluster, representing a possible signature.

Unsorted libraries were prepared from 2 million PBMCs held at -80 C. Germline values: CDR1 SGHRS, CDR2 YFSETQ. Trimming took 5 bases from V and 2 from J, leaving 9 bases between them. This CDR3 is 13 amino acids long. TCRdb called the 5' RACE reads again in MiXCR, with one record for every CDR3 protein. The sample holds more than 45,000 distinct CDR3 sequences, under 4.5% seen once. This clonotype was observed many times. No antigen is known for it. This chain connects TRBV5-1 to TRBJ2-3; D possibly corresponds to TRBD2 (5 bases). Input material: PBMCs. This sequence originates from a woman aged 30 to 39 with multiple sclerosis. CDR3 nucleotide sequence: TGCGCCAGCAGTCGACTAACCACAGATACGCAGTATTTT. Translating gives CASSRLTTDTQYF.